This passage covers 13 T cell receptor beta chains from one sample sequenced in a study of T cells in Graves' hyperthyroidism and ophthalmopathy. Authors of the study amplified TCR beta CDR3 regions from RNA transcripts. HTBI primers were used for first-round RT-PCR of the TCR CDR3. TCRdb reprocessed the multiplex PCR reads with MiXCR, giving one entry per CDR3 protein. Here the sample spans more than 300,000 distinct CDR3 sequences, about 12% being singletons. The sequenced material came from blood. The receptors were sampled from a woman aged 18-30 years with Graves' hyperthyroidism.

Ten or more counts support this clonotype. The CDR3 nucleotides read TGTGCCAGCGCCAAGGGCCAGGTAACCTACGAGCAGTACTTC. Translating gives CASAKGQVTYEQYF. The rearrangement links TRBV28 to TRBJ2-7, with unresolved D. Germline V gene data show CDR1 as MDHEN and CDR2 as SYDVKM. V was trimmed by 8 bases and J by 2 bases, leaving 16 bases between them. The CDR3 totals 14 residues.

This clonotype was counted ten times or more. The chain links TRBV2 to TRBJ1-2; D not resolved. This CDR3 contains 13 residues. The germline V gene encodes CDR1 SNHLY and CDR2 FYNNEI. V lost 8 bases and J lost 8, with 18 bases in between. CDR3 DNA sequence: TGTGCCAGCTGGTGGCAGTCGCTATGGGGCTACACCTTC. Its protein product is CASWWQSLWGYTF.

In its sample, this clonotype was seen many times. The chain uses TRBV5-1 and TRBJ2-7; D gene uncertain. CDR1 is SGHRS, CDR2 YFSETQ, per germline. This CDR3 contains 14 residues. The V end was cut by 9 bases, the J end by 3 bases, with 19 bases between. CDR3 DNA: TGCGCCACTGCCCTTAATCTACAGAGCTACGAGCAGTACTTC. Translation: CATALNLQSYEQYF.

This clonotype was counted many times. The V call is TRBV5-1, the J call TRBJ1-5, with D tentatively TRBD1 (6 bases). Germline-derived CDR1 and CDR2 are SGHRS and YFSETQ. CDR3 length: 15 amino acids. V was cut by 0 bases and J by 1 base, with 8 bases left in between. Here the CDR3 reads CASSLDGQSNQPQHF. CDR3 in DNA: TGCGCCAGCAGCTTGGACGGACAGAGCAATCAGCCCCAGCATTTT.

This clonotype was found many times. The chain carries TRBV28 and TRBJ1-6, with TRBD1 matching 7 bases. CDR1 and CDR2 (germline): MDHEN, SYDVKM. Unmatched junction bases numbered 14, after V lost 1 base and J lost 14 bases. CDR3 length equals 16 residues. This CDR3 is CASSLSPGGGGIALHF. The CDR3 nucleotides read TGTGCCAGCAGTTTATCCCCAGGGGGTGGGGGAATCGCCCTCCACTTT. The whole variable domain, filled in from reference TRBV28 and TRBJ1-6, reads DVKVTQSSRYLVKRTGEKVFLECVQDMDHENMFWYRQDPGLGLRLIYFSYDVKMKEKGDIPEGYSVSREKKERFSLILESASTNQTSMYLCASSLSPGGGGIALHFGNGTRLTVT.

The V call is TRBV15, the J call TRBJ1-1; 8 bases fit TRBD1. The CDR3 has 19 residues. Trimming removed 0 bases from V and 4 bases from J; junction bases left unmatched: 16. Germline CDR1 is LNHNV and CDR2 is YYDKDF (reference sequence). The CDR3 loop reads CATSRDKGSTGVSGTEAFF. The CDR3 DNA sequence: TGTGCCACCAGCAGAGATAAGGGGTCGACAGGGGTTAGCGGCACTGAAGCTTTCTTT.

This clonotype was seen ten or more times. This rearrangement joins TRBV28 to TRBJ1-5; D is undetermined. The CDR3 contains 13 residues. V lost 11 bases and J lost 6, with 17 bases in between. The V gene's germline CDR1 is MDHEN and CDR2 SYDVKM. The CDR3 nucleotides read TGTGCCCACCAAGGCGGCTCTAGTCAGCCCCAGCATTTT. This translates into CAHQGGSSQPQHF.

This clonotype was found once. The chain carries TRBV19 and TRBJ1-5; no clear D gene. This CDR3 spans 14 amino acids. Trimming took 0 bases from V and 12 from J, leaving 15 bases between them. CDR1 LNHDA and CDR2 SQIVND come from the germline V gene (reference sequence). The CDR3 reads CASSIDLTAGLQHF. CDR3 sequence (DNA): TGTGCCAGTAGTATAGACCTTACGGCCGGGCTCCAGCATTTT.

In this sample, this clonotype turned up many times. This chain joins TRBV29-1 and TRBJ2-5, with TRBD1 matching over 11 bases. With V trimmed by 7 bases and J by 3 bases, 13 bases remained unmatched. CDR3 length equals 16 residues. CDR1 and CDR2 (germline): SQVTM, ANQGSEA. CDR3 nucleotides: TGCAGCGCTTCGGACAGGGGGCTACGCTCAGAAGAGACCCAGTACTTC. It encodes CSASDRGLRSEETQYF. The full variable domain, with the rest looked up from reference TRBV29-1 and TRBJ2-5, is SAVISQKPSRDICQRGTSLTIQCQVDSQVTMMFWYRQQPGQSLTLIATANQGSEATYESGFVIDKFPISRPNLTFSTLTVSNMSPEDSSIYLCSASDRGLRSEETQYFGPGTRLLVL.

There are many counts of this clonotype. This chain connects TRBV3-1 to TRBJ2-1; 8 nucleotides align to TRBD2. The J segment lost 7 bases and the V segment lost 4 bases, leaving 12 bases of the junction unmatched. Germline V gene lookup returns CDR1 LGHDT and CDR2 YNNKEL (reference sequence). The CDR3 consists of 16 residues. The CDR3 loop reads CASSPRLVTGGNEQFF. The CDR3 DNA reads TGTGCCAGCAGCCCCCGACTAGTTACGGGAGGGAATGAGCAGTTCTTC.

On this clonotype: It is unclear where the CDR3 begins or ends on the DNA, so no DNA is shown, and the CDR3 is as TCRdb lists it. The gene calls are TRBV12-3 or TRBV12-4 and TRBJ1-1; the table's D gene call, TRBD1, was not cross checked with the DNA. Counting both end residues, the CDR3 totals 16 amino acids. The CDR3 region is CASTLSGPRMNTEAFF.

This clonotype occurred many times. The rearrangement joins TRBV10-3 to TRBJ1-2; D may be TRBD1 (6 bases). Trimming stripped 6 bases from V and 0 bases from J, with 20 bases between. CDR1 is ENHRY and CDR2 is SYGVKD in the germline V gene. This CDR3 comprises 17 residues. The CDR3 bases are TGTGCCATCAGGATTGGGACATATACTGATGCTAACTATGGCTACACCTTC. The encoded protein is CAIRIGTYTDANYGYTF.

This clonotype was found many times. CDR3 nucleotides: TGTGCCAGCAGTGACGCGCCTAAATTAGAGATAGGTACGCAGTATTTT. Its translation: CASSDAPKLEIGTQYF. This chain uses TRBV6-1 with TRBJ2-3, with D unclear. This CDR3 region has 16 residues. CDR1 and CDR2 (germline): MNHNS, SASEGT. Trimming shortened V by 3 bases and J by 8 bases, and 21 bases separated the two germline ends.